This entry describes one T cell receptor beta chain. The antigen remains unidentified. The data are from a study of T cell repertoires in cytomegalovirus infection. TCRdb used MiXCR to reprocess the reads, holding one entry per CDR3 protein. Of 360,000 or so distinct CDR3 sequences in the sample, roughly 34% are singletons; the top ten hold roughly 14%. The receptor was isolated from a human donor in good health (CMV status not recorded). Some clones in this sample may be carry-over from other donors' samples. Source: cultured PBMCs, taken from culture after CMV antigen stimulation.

Written as DNA, the CDR3 is TGTGCCAGCAGCCCGGACCTTGGCAATGAGCAGTTCTTC. As protein: CASSPDLGNEQFF. This chain connects TRBV7-2 to TRBJ2-1, with no clear D. CDR3 length: 13 residues. V was pared by 5 bases and J by 6 bases, with 11 bases between. CDR1 and CDR2 (germline): SGHTA, FQGNSA.